This entry is about one T cell receptor (beta chain). Its antigen remains unidentified. The read ends 3 residues shy of where the CDR3 ends; the end is completed using the germline J gene. The CDR3 has 15 amino acids, counting the end cysteine and phenylalanine. Sequencing covers 36 bases of the CDR3, shown here with the frame starting at base 1. The germline V gene (reference sequence) supplies CDR1 SGHAT and CDR2 FQDESV. The germline ends are 13 bases apart after V is trimmed by 5 bases and J by 0 bases. This sample was included in a study of T cells in women clearing cervical HPV infection (dated by TCRdb to the late 2010s). Background for the entire study: Cases were some 26 women with histologically confirmed HPV16-related CIN3 or worse, including 2 invasive cancers. Among cases, blood sampling occurred a median of roughly 160 days after lesion detection, with an interquartile range of roughly 90 to 200 days. Median age was about 30 years in cases versus 38 to 45 in controls, and baseline characteristics did not differ significantly. Blood from cases was drawn at the visit where the lesion was first identified, while blood from controls was drawn once the infection was no longer detected. As quality controls, five blinded duplicates were added to each group, bringing the total to 60 or so samples made up of some 50 participants and about ten replicates. The controls were fewer than 30 women whose single incident HPV16 infection cleared within 12 months with no development of precancer or cancer. Cases and controls were matched on age within five years and on year of sample collection. The exploratory proof-of-principle case-control study was nested within the Guanacaste HPV Natural History Study in Costa Rica and compared TCR repertoires across cervical HPV16 outcomes. Because only a few women had HLA typing data, the possibility that HLA type acted as a confounder could not be ruled out. In the parent cohort, about 10,000 women aged 18 or older were enrolled in Guanacaste, Costa Rica, during about 1993 to 1995 and then followed for under nine years.

Beyond this particular receptor, the publication reports: Because the number of T cells in each sample was unknown, differences in richness could reflect differing T-cell content rather than repertoire biology. Random forest classifiers that combined richness and V gene abundances separated cases from controls with an estimated AUC of roughly 0.83. Whether associations preceded infection or resulted from infection could not be shown with the cross-sectional design, and effector/memory subsets and HPV-specific T cells were not isolated. Across sequencing depths, CIN3+ cases showed significantly higher TCR repertoire richness than controls, but evenness did not differ between the groups. Lower TRBV6-7 relative abundance was observed in cases than in controls (around 0.1% versus 0.15%; Bonferroni P = 0.0008).

Every participant had a single incident cervical HPV16 infection, and prevalent HPV16 infections were excluded. Cervical HPV DNA was detected with MY09/MY11 PCR, and genotyping was done by dot-blot hybridization. Fifteen mL of heparinized blood were centrifuged, and the buffy coat was split into aliquots, frozen at -30 degrees C, and then kept at -80 degrees C. QIAGEN kits were used to extract genomic DNA from the buffy coat specimens. The immunoSEQ assay used multiplex PCR to amplify TCR beta CDR3 regions from an average of approximately 1,200 ng of genomic DNA per sample. Primer bias was corrected in the assay by using a complete synthetic TCR repertoire to establish an amplification baseline. The amplicons were sequenced using the Illumina platform. Turning to the authors' computational methods: Sequence errors were corrected by clustering with frequency ratios and a modified nearest-neighbor algorithm, and the sequences were then analyzed in the immunoSEQ Analyzer using IMGT gene definitions. TCR richness and evenness were averaged over 20 rarefaction repeats at each rarefaction depth, excluding samples with fewer sequences than the depth. Relative abundances of V, D and J genes were compared between groups using Wilcoxon rank sum tests, with FDR correction applied. An intraclass correlation of about 96% for TCR richness and an average of about 77% across some 70 gene segments were obtained from the blinded duplicates. Drawn from immuneACCESS, this table holds only the in-frame rearrangements with V and J called that TCRdb kept. Clones are partly lost; checked studies trace under half to an unresolved V gene and leave the rest unexplained. V and J calls and clone size are copied from that table; D and trimming were computed from the DNA. This sample's clone table shows approximately 12,000 clones. The ten most abundant clones make up about 10% of the sample.

The rearrangement joined TRBV11-1 to TRBJ1-1, with a weak D call of TRBD1 (6 bases match). This receptor was identified in a woman aged 18 to 69 with a cervical HPV16 infection that either progressed to CIN3+ or cleared (not recorded which). Sequencing was done on a sample of blood buffy coat. CDR3 bases read: TGTGCCAGCAGCCCCCAGGAGGGGGTGAACACTGAA. Its translation is CASSPQEGVNTE. In full, the CDR3 reads CASSPQEGVNTEAFF.